This T cell receptor (beta chain) is drawn from a study of regulatory T cells in long-lasting Graves disease. Time point described: newly diagnosed GD, antithyroid drugs for less than 3 months. With RNA extracted from PBMCs as input, the TCR library was made. Arm-PCR with iRepertoire HTBI primers amplified the CDR3 regions for these TCR beta libraries. Via MiXCR, TCRdb re-called the multiplex PCR reads, giving one row per CDR3 protein. This sample carries approximately 480,000 distinct CDR3 sequences, 16% of them seen once, and the ten largest clones take 12%. Study-level points and caveats: The TCR repertoire of persistent Graves' patients was less diverse than that of newly diagnosed ones. Persistent disease favored TRBV28, TRBJ1-2 and TRBJ2-5.

Trimming shortened V by 5 bases and J by 1 base, and 12 bases separated the two germline ends. The CDR3 has 15 residues. CDR1 SGHRS and CDR2 YFSETQ come from the germline V gene. The sample holds many counts of this clonotype. Its antigen is unknown. This sample also appeared in a second study, on T cells in Graves' hyperthyroidism and ophthalmopathy. From that study: Stable hyperthyroidism and ophthalmopathy were separated using 13 V-J signatures.

The receptor comes from a man aged 40-55 years with Graves disease. V is TRBV5-1 and J is TRBJ2-2; the D call may be TRBD1 or TRBD2 (5 bases each). Material: peripheral blood mononuclear cells (PBMCs), obtained at new diagnosis, from a patient treated with antithyroid drugs. The CDR3 DNA sequence: TGCGCCAGCAGTTCCCGGGACGGGAACACCGGGGAGCTGTTTTTT. Protein: CASSSRDGNTGELFF.